These 27 T cell receptor beta chains were all obtained from the same sample, sequenced in a study of blood T cell repertoires in COVID-19. Sequenced by immunoSEQ multiplex PCR; TCRdb stores in-frame clones only, minus some. The table includes 200,000 to 250,000 clones, around 81% detected once. The sequenced sample was peripheral blood. Source of these receptors: a woman of 80 years or more with COVID-19, enrolled during active disease.

The chain combines TRBV7-9 with TRBJ2-7; the match to TRBD1 covers 8 bases. J gave up 1 base and V 5 bases, and 4 bases lay outside the gene matches. CDR1 SEHNR and CDR2 FQNEAQ come from the germline V gene (reference sequence). CDR3 length: 14 residues. The CDR3 loop is CASSPRTGSYEQYF. CDR3 DNA: TGTGCCAGCAGCCCGAGGACAGGGTCCTACGAGCAGTACTTC.

This clone was seen only a few times. The rearrangement links TRBV11-2 to TRBJ1-1; TRBD1 aligns across 9 bases. J was trimmed by 7 bases and V by 5 bases; bases with no gene match: 8. Germline V gene sequence: CDR1 SGHAT, CDR2 FQNNGV. The CDR3 contains 14 residues. CDR3 in DNA: TGTGCCAGCAGCGAAATTACAGGGGGCTATGAAGCTTTCTTT. This sequence encodes CASSEITGGYEAFF.

The chain links TRBV5-1 to TRBJ1-5, with 10 bases that match TRBD1. J was trimmed by 1 base and V by 0 bases; bases with no gene match: 1. Germline values: CDR1 SGHRS, CDR2 YFSETQ. CDR3 length: 16 residues. The CDR3 DNA is TGCGCCAGCAGCTTGGGACAGGGGGCAAGCAATCAGCCCCAGCATTTT. Translating gives CASSLGQGASNQPQHF.

The chain carries TRBV5-1 and TRBJ1-1; 8 bases are a match to TRBD1. The J segment lost 11 bases and the V segment lost 4 bases, leaving 10 bases of the junction unmatched. The V gene's germline CDR1 is SGHRS and CDR2 YFSETQ. The CDR3 runs 13 residues. In DNA form, the CDR3 reads TGCGCCAGCAGCCGAGAGATACAGGGGGAGGCTTTCTTT. This codes for CASSREIQGEAFF.

This clone was recorded a few times. The chain couples TRBV2 to TRBJ2-2, with TRBD1 as a possible D gene (6 bases). CDR3 size: 17 residues. Germline V gene lookup returns CDR1 SNHLY and CDR2 FYNNEI. Trimming shortened V by 2 bases and J by 3 bases, and 16 bases separated the two germline ends. CDR3 residues: CASSESRGRIDTGELFF. The DNA of the CDR3 is TGTGCCAGCAGTGAATCCAGGGGAAGGATTGACACCGGGGAGCTGTTTTTT.

The chain carries TRBV28 and TRBJ1-5; TRBD1 matches at 8 bases. With 5 bases clipped from V and 2 bases from J, the junction kept 8 bases outside the gene matches. The CDR3 spans 16 residues. CDR1 MDHEN and CDR2 SYDVKM come from the germline V gene. For the CDR3, the DNA is TGTGCCAGCAGTCGTCAGGGGGCCGGGGGCAATCAGCCCCAGCATTTT. It codes for CASSRQGAGGNQPQHF.

This rearrangement joins TRBV5-6 to TRBJ2-7; possible D gene TRBD2, 6 bases. The CDR3 totals 13 residues. The V gene lost 6 bases and the J gene lost 6 bases, with 16 bases spanning the gap. Germline CDR1 SGHDT, CDR2 YYEEEE. In DNA form, the CDR3 reads TGTGCCAGCACCTCTCAGTTGGGGGGCGAGCAGTACTTC. It specifies CASTSQLGGEQYF.

This clone occurred once. V usage is TRBV2 and J usage is TRBJ1-1; TRBD1 matches at 8 bases. This CDR3 is 13 amino acids long. With V trimmed by 6 bases and J by 2 bases, 2 bases remained unmatched. Per the germline V gene, CDR1 is SNHLY and CDR2 is FYNNEI. In DNA form, the CDR3 reads TGTGCCAGCAGCCAGGGGGCAAACACTGAAGCTTTCTTT. This encodes CASSQGANTEAFF.

The chain is built from TRBV28 and TRBJ1-2; D is undetermined. CDR3 length: 12 residues. With 10 bases removed from V and 2 bases from J, the gap between germline ends came to 11 bases. Looked up from germline, CDR1 is MDHEN and CDR2 is SYDVKM. The CDR3 loop is CATYVKNYGYTF. The CDR3 DNA sequence: TGTGCCACCTACGTAAAGAACTATGGCTACACCTTC.

This rearrangement joins TRBV4-1 to TRBJ1-1; D remains ambiguous. The CDR3 has 15 amino acids. CDR1 is MGHRA, CDR2 YSYEKL, per germline. V lost 5 bases and J lost 5, with 18 bases in between. The CDR3 region is CASSIYGDRVTEAFF. The CDR3 region has the DNA TGCGCCAGCAGCATATACGGGGATAGGGTAACTGAAGCTTTCTTT.

This chain uses TRBV9 with TRBJ1-6; weak D call: TRBD1 (6 bases). Germline V lookup: CDR1 SGDLS, CDR2 YYNGEE. CDR3 length: 18 residues. V was pared by 4 bases and J by 0 bases, with 17 bases between. The CDR3 DNA reads as TGTGCCAGCAGCCCGACAGGTTCTCCGAGCTCCTATAATTCACCCCTCCACTTT. This codes for CASSPTGSPSSYNSPLHF.

The rearrangement links TRBV18 to TRBJ2-2, with a tentative D call TRBD1 (6 bases). The germline V and J ends were trimmed by 6 bases and 5 bases, with 25 bases remaining between them. The CDR3 runs to 18 residues. CDR1 is KGHSH, CDR2 LQKENI, per germline. CDR3 DNA: TGTGCCAGCTCCCGAAGAATAAGGCAGGACAGAGAAACCGGGGAGCTGTTTTTT. It yields the protein CASSRRIRQDRETGELFF. Variable domain in full (rest from reference TRBV18 and TRBJ2-2): NAGVMQNPRHLVRRRGQEARLRCSPMKGHSHVYWYRQLPEEGLKFMVYLQKENIIDESGMPKERFSAEFPKEGPSILRIQQVVRGDSAAYFCASSRRIRQDRETGELFFGEGSRLTVL.

This rearrangement joins TRBV28 to TRBJ1-3; 9 bases align to TRBD1. CDR1 is MDHEN, CDR2 SYDVKM, per germline. The V segment lost 5 bases and the J segment 2 bases; nucleotides outside the gene matches: 7. This CDR3 spans 16 amino acids. CDR3 protein: CASSPDRGTAGNTIYF. The CDR3 bases are TGTGCCAGCAGTCCCGACAGGGGGACTGCTGGAAACACCATATATTTT.

The gene calls are TRBV7-2 and TRBJ2-1; D is perhaps TRBD1 (5 bases). The germline V gene has CDR1 SGHTA and CDR2 FQGNSA. The V end was cut by 1 base, the J end by 8 bases, with 12 bases between. The CDR3 has 14 residues. The CDR3: CASSLVRWGHEQFF. CDR3 DNA: TGTGCCAGCAGCTTAGTACGCTGGGGCCATGAGCAGTTCTTC.

The chain has TRBV5-1 and TRBJ2-2; D is possibly TRBD1 (6 bases). The CDR3 extends over 14 amino acids. V was trimmed by 2 bases and J by 4 bases, leaving 9 bases between them. From germline, CDR1 is SGHRS and CDR2 YFSETQ. The CDR3 coding sequence is TGCGCCAGCAGCTTACAGGGTCCCACCGGGGAGCTGTTTTTT. Protein sequence: CASSLQGPTGELFF.

This chain uses TRBV5-1 with TRBJ2-7, with 8 bases aligning to TRBD2. The germline V gene has CDR1 SGHRS and CDR2 YFSETQ. The CDR3 loop spans 15 amino acids. The V and J ends lost 4 bases and 7 bases, in that order; junction bases with no gene match: 13. Here the CDR3 DNA reads TGCGCCAGCAGCGAAACTAGCGGCGGTACTGGTGAGCAGTACTTC. Translation gives CASSETSGGTGEQYF. The full variable domain, rest sourced from reference TRBV5-1 and TRBJ2-7, is KAGVTQTPRYLIKTRGQQVTLSCSPISGHRSVSWYQQTPGQGLQFLFEYFSETQRNKGNFPGRFSGRQFSNSRSEMNVSTLELGDSALYLCASSETSGGTGEQYFGPGTRLTVT.

The chain employs TRBV6-2 or TRBV6-3 and TRBJ2-7, with D unclear. The CDR3 extends over 15 amino acids. V gave up 2 bases and J gave up 2 bases, with 13 bases separating them. Germline V CDR1 and CDR2: MNHEY, SVGEGT. The DNA for the CDR3 is TGTGCCAGCAGTTACCGAGGAACCAGTGCCTACGAGCAGTACTTC. It codes for CASSYRGTSAYEQYF.

This clone appeared a few times. The chain has TRBV9 and TRBJ1-2, with 7 bases aligning to TRBD1. CDR3 length equals 12 residues. CDR1 is SGDLS, CDR2 YYNGEE, per germline. V lost 2 bases and J lost 8; bases outside the gene matches: 3. The CDR3 sequence: CASSVTGEGYTF. The CDR3 DNA sequence: TGTGCCAGCAGCGTCACAGGGGAAGGCTACACCTTC. The variable domain in full, with the rest retrieved from reference TRBV9 and TRBJ1-2, is DSGVTQTPKHLITATGQRVTLRCSPRSGDLSVYWYQQSLDQGLQFLIQYYNGEERAKGNILERFSAQQFPDLHSELNLSSLELGDSALYFCASSVTGEGYTFGSGTRLTVV.

The chain employs TRBV7-2 and TRBJ1-1; TRBD1 matches 9 bases. V lost 4 bases to trimming and J lost 4 bases; unmatched junction nucleotides: 4. The length of the CDR3 is 14 residues. Germline CDR1 is SGHTA and CDR2 is FQGNSA. The CDR3 region is CASSYRGLVTEAFF. The CDR3, as DNA: TGTGCCAGCAGCTACAGGGGGCTAGTCACTGAAGCTTTCTTT.

The chain uses TRBV3-1 (or the pseudogene TRBV3-2) and TRBJ2-3; D might be TRBD2 (5 bases). Per the germline V gene, CDR1 is LGHDT and CDR2 is YNNKEL (reference sequence). The CDR3 contains 15 residues. V lost 4 bases, J lost 4 bases, and 15 bases lay in between. CDR3 residues: CASSRTGGASDTQYF. The CDR3 DNA is TGTGCCAGCAGCCGTACCGGAGGCGCGTCAGATACGCAGTATTTT.

The rearrangement uses TRBV4-1 and TRBJ1-1, with D perhaps TRBD1 (5 bases). V was clipped by 0 bases and J by 11 bases, with 19 bases between them. This CDR3 is built from 15 residues. The germline V gene encodes CDR1 MGHRA and CDR2 YSYEKL. The CDR3: CASSQDPNRFMGAFF. The CDR3 coding sequence is TGCGCCAGCAGCCAAGATCCGAACAGGTTTATGGGGGCTTTCTTT.

This chain joins TRBV28 and TRBJ2-7; 8 bases align to TRBD2. The CDR3 length is 13 residues. The V segment lost 7 bases and the J segment 3 bases; nucleotides outside the gene matches: 5. Germline V gene sequence: CDR1 MDHEN, CDR2 SYDVKM. CDR3 amino acids: CASNLGGGYEQYF. In DNA form, the CDR3 reads TGTGCCAGCAACCTCGGGGGGGGCTACGAGCAGTACTTC.

In its sample, this clone was seen a few times. This chain joins TRBV28 and TRBJ1-2, with D possibly matching TRBD1 (6 bases). Per the germline V gene, CDR1 is MDHEN and CDR2 is SYDVKM. V was clipped by 2 bases and J by 2 bases, with 15 bases between them. The CDR3 length is 16 residues. CDR3 in DNA: TGTGCCAGCAGTTTACACATACGGGGGGGCAACTATGGCTACACCTTC. Translation gives CASSLHIRGGNYGYTF.

The J gene is TRBJ2-1, the V gene TRBV11-2, with 9 bases that match TRBD2. Trimming removed 5 bases from V and 9 bases from J; junction bases left unmatched: 8. Germline CDR1 SGHAT, CDR2 FQNNGV. The CDR3 spans 14 residues. CDR3 DNA: TGTGCCAGCAGCCCCCAGACTAGCGGAAGTGAGCAGTTCTTC. This sequence encodes CASSPQTSGSEQFF.

The chain links TRBV7-9 to TRBJ2-7; TRBD2 matches 7 bases. In germline, CDR1 is SEHNR, CDR2 FQNEAQ (reference sequence). V shed 10 bases and J 3 bases; nucleotides not matched to a gene: 9. CDR3 size: 13 residues. The CDR3 is CAIGRSGVYEQYF. CDR3 in DNA: TGTGCCATCGGACGGAGCGGGGTCTACGAGCAGTACTTC.

This rearrangement joins TRBV2 to TRBJ1-5; 9 positions agree with TRBD1. The CDR3 runs 15 residues. The J segment lost 3 bases and the V segment lost 7 bases, leaving 7 bases of the junction unmatched. Germline CDR1 is SNHLY and CDR2 is FYNNEI. CDR3 DNA: TGTGCCAGCAAGGACAGGGGAGGGTTCAATCAGCCCCAGCATTTT. Its translation is CASKDRGGFNQPQHF.

The gene calls are TRBV3-1 (or the pseudogene TRBV3-2) and TRBJ1-1, with TRBD1 as a possible D gene (6 bases). The CDR3 length is 15 residues. The V gene lost 4 bases and the J gene lost 1 base, with 13 bases spanning the gap. The germline V gene has CDR1 LGHDT and CDR2 YNNKEL (reference sequence). The CDR3 here is CASSRGPQTNTEAFF. The CDR3 DNA is TGTGCCAGCAGCCGGGGGCCACAGACGAACACTGAAGCTTTCTTT.